This TCR beta chain is drawn from a study of shared clonotypes between healthy human individuals. The CDR3 covers 12 residues. Looked up from germline, CDR1 is LNHDA and CDR2 is SQIVND (reference sequence). V dropped 3 bases and J dropped 8 bases, with 8 bases sitting between them. TCRdb keeps only in-frame clones here, not all; method: immunoSEQ multiplex PCR. This table holds about 510,000 clones, approximately 79% found once. Sequencing was done on a sample of PBMCs. The TCR comes from a woman in her thirties or forties in good health. Some clones in this sample may be carry-over from other donors' samples. The chain couples TRBV19 to TRBJ2-1; no firm D call. The chain's CDR3 is CASSISRYEQFF. CDR3 bases: TGTGCCAGTAGTATCTCTCGCTATGAGCAGTTCTTC.